These T cell receptor beta chains were read from a single sample in a study of OX40 agonist ivuxolimab in advanced cancers. The assay was immunoSEQ multiplex PCR, and TCRdb's table has in-frame clones only and misses some. There are approximately 41,000 clones in the sample; around 85% occur only once, and around 2.9% lies in the top ten. Sequences were derived from CD4+ or CD8+ T cells sorted from blood, sampled in a trial of the OX40 agonist ivuxolimab. The receptors originated from an adult with an advanced solid tumor such as melanoma, head and neck, liver or kidney cancer. CDR3s include the opening cysteine and the closing phenylalanine or tryptophan. A D gene is named only where the DNA matches it firmly. Rows may omit the clone size; those that give it use once, few, many or a size class.

CASSSGGANYGYTF	TGTGCCAGCAGTTCAGGGGGAGCTAACTATGGCTACACCTTC	.	TRBD1	TRBJ1-2	TRBV28
CASSLVGGELFF	TGTGCCAGCAGCTTAGTCGGCGGGGAGCTGTTTTTT	once	.	TRBJ2-2	TRBV11-3
CASSLVRSSYNSPLHF	TGTGCCAGCAGCTTGGTCAGGAGCTCCTATAATTCACCCCTCCACTTT	.	.	TRBJ1-6	TRBV11-3
CASRLTGDNEQFF	TGTGCCAGCAGGCTGACGGGGGACAATGAGCAGTTCTTC	.	.	TRBJ2-1	TRBV27
CASSIGGRAPYEQYF	TGTGCCAGCAGCATTGGCGGGAGGGCCCCCTACGAGCAGTACTTC	.	.	TRBJ2-7	TRBV21-1
CATSRPRGPDTQYF	TGTGCCACCAGCAGACCCCGAGGCCCAGATACGCAGTATTTT	.	.	TRBJ2-3	TRBV15
CATRASYSYNEQFF	TGTGCCACCAGGGCTAGCTACTCCTACAATGAGCAGTTCTTC	medium-sized	.	TRBJ2-1	TRBV28
CASSNGLLDYNEQFF	TGTGCCAGCAGTAATGGACTACTAGATTACAATGAGCAGTTCTTC	.	.	TRBJ2-1	TRBV9
CAISGTGNDEQFF	TGTGCCATCAGCGGGACAGGGAATGATGAGCAGTTCTTC	once	TRBD1	TRBJ2-1	TRBV10-3
CASSEYGEQETQYF	TGTGCCAGCAGTGAATATGGGGAGCAAGAGACCCAGTACTTC	.	.	TRBJ2-5	TRBV25-1
CASSRGQQNTEAFF	TGTGCCAGTAGCCGCGGACAGCAAAACACTGAAGCTTTCTTT	.	.	TRBJ1-1	TRBV19
CASSEGETQYF	TGTGCCAGCAGCGAGGGGGAGACCCAGTACTTC	.	.	TRBJ2-5	TRBV7-9
CASSLMVTGELFF	TGTGCCAGCAGCTTGATGGTTACCGGGGAGCTGTTTTTT	.	.	TRBJ2-2	TRBV11-3
CSVVRLAGGNEQFF	TGCAGCGTTGTGCGGCTAGCGGGAGGAAATGAGCAGTTCTTC	few	TRBD2	TRBJ2-1	TRBV29-1
CASSELTDYGYTF	TGTGCCAGCAGTGAACTGACCGACTATGGCTACACCTTC	.	.	TRBJ1-2	TRBV2
CASSPPLPLAGSSYEQYF	TGTGCCAGCTCACCTCCCTTACCACTAGCGGGGAGCTCCTACGAGCAGTACTTC	.	TRBD2	TRBJ2-7	TRBV18
CASSVSFTTPSTDTQYF	TGTGCCAGCAGCGTGAGCTTTACGACACCTAGCACAGATACGCAGTATTTT	.	.	TRBJ2-3	TRBV9
CAWSGPYNEQFF	TGTGCCTGGAGCGGGCCTTACAATGAGCAGTTCTTC	.	.	TRBJ2-1	TRBV30
CAWSVSGTGNSFF	TGTGCCTGGAGTGTCTCCGGGACAGGGAACTCTTTCTTT	.	TRBD1	TRBJ1-1	TRBV30
CAISEGSQPQHF	TGTGCCATCAGTGAGGGTTCCCAGCCCCAGCATTTT	.	.	TRBJ1-5	TRBV10-3
CASSLLGGTGGNEQFF	TGTGCCAGCAGCTTGCTGGGGGGGACAGGGGGCAATGAGCAGTTCTTC	.	TRBD1	TRBJ2-1	TRBV7-2
CASSRLGETQYF	TGTGCCAGCAGCCGACTGGGGGAGACCCAGTACTTC	.	.	TRBJ2-5	TRBV6-5
CASSLSQRGPLSF	TGTGCCAGCAGTTTATCGCAGAGGGGCCCGCTGTCCTTT	.	.	TRBJ1-5	TRBV27
CASTLGAKIIDTQYF	TGTGCCAGCACCCTAGGAGCCAAGATTATAGATACGCAGTATTTT	.	.	TRBJ2-3	TRBV5-6
CASSYRADTQYF	TGTGCCAGCAGCTACAGGGCAGATACGCAGTATTTT	.	.	TRBJ2-3	TRBV7-2
CASSEAGRMSSAKNIQYF	TGTGCCAGCAGTGAAGCGGGGAGGATGAGTTCGGCCAAAAACATTCAGTACTTC	.	.	TRBJ2-4	TRBV2
CASRTGGEAFF	TGTGCCAGCAGGACAGGGGGCGAAGCTTTCTTT	.	TRBD1	TRBJ1-1	TRBV28
CAMRDSGANVLTF	TGTGCCATGAGGGACTCTGGGGCCAACGTCCTGACTTTC	.	.	TRBJ2-6	TRBV2
CASKTSRSSYEQYF	TGTGCCAGCAAGACTAGCAGGAGCTCCTACGAGCAGTACTTC	once	TRBD2	TRBJ2-7	TRBV7-2
CATSPTGAGELFF	TGTGCCACCAGTCCTACAGGGGCCGGGGAGCTGTTTTTT	.	TRBD1	TRBJ2-2	TRBV15
CASSDGEQYF	TGTGCCAGCAGTGATGGCGAGCAGTACTTC	.	.	TRBJ2-7	TRBV2
CASSPSTGYIQYF	TGTGCCAGCAGTCCGTCAACGGGATACATTCAGTACTTC	.	.	TRBJ2-4	TRBV27
CAIKLRDHYGYTF	TGTGCCATCAAGCTCCGGGACCACTATGGCTACACCTTC	.	.	TRBJ1-2	TRBV10-3
CAWSVLVGRAGNTIYF	TGTGCCTGGAGTGTACTCGTGGGCAGGGCTGGAAACACCATATATTTT	.	.	TRBJ1-3	TRBV30
CASSLSPLVGETQYF	TGTGCCAGCAGCTTATCCCCCTTGGTAGGAGAGACCCAGTACTTC	.	.	TRBJ2-5	TRBV11-1
CASSQEGSSKNIQYF	TGCGCCAGCAGCCAAGAGGGCAGCTCCAAAAACATTCAGTACTTC	.	.	TRBJ2-4	TRBV4-1
CAWSVNWYEQYF	TGTGCCTGGAGTGTTAATTGGTACGAGCAGTACTTC	.	.	TRBJ2-7	TRBV30
CSARVRDRVFF	TGCAGTGCTAGAGTCCGGGACAGAGTTTTCTTT	few	TRBD1	TRBJ1-1	TRBV20-1
CASSIRTGTNTEAFF	TGTGCCAGCAGCATCCGGACAGGGACGAACACTGAAGCTTTCTTT	.	TRBD1	TRBJ1-1	TRBV5-4
CASSYSTRTEQYF	TGTGCCAGCAGTTACTCGACCCGGACGGAGCAGTACTTC	.	.	TRBJ2-7	TRBV6-5
CASSLFSGNTEAFF	TGTGCCAGCAGTTTATTTTCAGGGAACACTGAAGCTTTCTTT	.	.	TRBJ1-1	TRBV28
CASSLEQYTEAFF	TGTGCCAGCAGCTTGGAACAGTACACTGAAGCTTTCTTT	.	.	TRBJ1-1	TRBV11-3
CAINPGQGNTEAFF	TGTGCCATCAACCCAGGACAGGGCAACACTGAAGCTTTCTTT	.	TRBD1	TRBJ1-1	TRBV10-3
CASSTSKREQFF	TGTGCCAGTAGTACATCGAAGCGGGAGCAGTTCTTC	.	.	TRBJ2-1	TRBV19
CAISDTSGSTDTQYF	TGTGCCATCAGTGATACTAGCGGGAGCACAGATACGCAGTATTTT	.	TRBD2	TRBJ2-3	TRBV10-3
CASSQDRYTDTQYF	TGTGCCAGCAGCCAAGATCGTTACACAGATACGCAGTATTTT	.	.	TRBJ2-3	TRBV4-2
CASRPTGGEETQYF	TGTGCCAGCAGACCTACAGGGGGCGAAGAGACCCAGTACTTC	.	TRBD1	TRBJ2-5	TRBV6-6
CASSFGSFNQPQHF	TGTGCCAGCAGCTTTGGCAGCTTCAATCAGCCCCAGCATTTT	.	.	TRBJ1-5	TRBV11-2
CASSQETGADGELFF	TGCGCCAGCAGCCAAGAAACAGGTGCTGACGGGGAGCTGTTTTTT	.	.	TRBJ2-2	TRBV4-1
CASSLGELAGAGETQYF	TGTGCCAGCAGCTTAGGCGAGCTAGCGGGAGCGGGAGAGACCCAGTACTTC	once	TRBD2	TRBJ2-5	TRBV11-2
CATRGNGREAGETQYF	TGTGCCACCAGAGGGAATGGCAGGGAGGCCGGTGAGACCCAGTACTTC	.	.	TRBJ2-5	TRBV15
CAVPRAPLYGYTF	TGTGCGGTTCCACGGGCCCCACTATATGGCTACACCTTC	.	.	TRBJ1-2	TRBV28
CASIGNTEAFF	TGTGCCAGTATAGGGAACACTGAAGCTTTCTTT	.	.	TRBJ1-1	TRBV19
CASDSGASYNEQFF	TGTGCCAGCGATAGCGGGGCCTCCTACAATGAGCAGTTCTTC	.	TRBD2	TRBJ2-1	TRBV9
CASSGIAGGYNEQFF	TGCGCCAGCAGTGGAATAGCGGGGGGGTACAATGAGCAGTTCTTC	.	TRBD2	TRBJ2-1	TRBV10-1